A selection of T cell receptor beta chains follows, all from one sample in a study of blood T cell repertoires in COVID-19. TCRdb keeps only in-frame clones here, not all; method: immunoSEQ multiplex PCR. Here the sample spans roughly 360,000 clones, roughly 80% being singletons. The sample was peripheral blood. These TCRs come from a human donor with acute or convalescent COVID-19. The donor label of this sample is uncertain. Each CDR3 is given with its conserved first and last residue. A row's size may be missing; if present it is once, few, many or a size class.

cdr3_length	clone_size	v_call	cdr3_aa
15	-	TRBV24-1	CATSDLTDSTYEQYF
13	-	TRBV2	CASRTIQDYGYTF
16	-	TRBV3-1/TRBV3-2	CASSPSFAGAYNEQFF
14	-	TRBV5-4	CASSYKQGNEKLFF
17	-	TRBV7-2	CASSTRAGSGTNQPQHF
12	-	TRBV6-2/TRBV6-3	CASSYAYYEQYF
14	-	TRBV15	CATSRGQGDYGYTF
14	-	TRBV3-1/TRBV3-2	CASSPQGQRREAFF
15	few	TRBV30	CAWSDNWPVAYEQYF
13	-	TRBV7-9	CASSFYRQEGYTF
16	-	TRBV18	CASSPSFGLAGNEQFF
14	-	TRBV18	CASSPTAANYGYTF
15	once	TRBV19	CASSLTGGSNQPQHF
17	-	TRBV24-1	CATSDSRLGRSTDTQYF
14	few	TRBV29-1	CSVGDRVWGTEAFF
14	once	TRBV18	CASSPEGARYGYTF
13	-	TRBV10-2	CASSDTRVNIQYF
11	-	TRBV12-3/TRBV12-4	CASSLGGLQHF
17	-	TRBV4-2	CASSQVTRGASGNTIYF
19	-	TRBV7-9	CASSLAPGQGGRSNEKLFF
13	-	TRBV3-1/TRBV3-2	CASSRNRGNEAFF
14	-	TRBV7-2	CASSNGGRPDTQYF
15	few	TRBV7-9	CASSFWPETGYGYTF
16	-	TRBV5-4	CASSVTGWSYNSPLHF
15	-	TRBV5-1	CASSGGQGGDSPLHF
13	few	TRBV30	CAWSVQGGSPLHF
15	-	TRBV3-1/TRBV3-2	CASSQTGGYNSPLHF